Listed below are T cell receptor beta chains from one sample, sequenced in a study of cytomegalovirus exposure and HLA in healthy donors. Data came from immunoSEQ multiplex PCR; TCRdb stores just in-frame clones and leaves some out. The profile shows some 130,000 clones, about 70% of them singletons. The specimen sequenced was PBMCs. These receptors originate from a woman aged 60-75 years in good health and CMV-seropositive. The CDR3 runs from the conserved cysteine through the conserved F or W. D genes are given only for firm matches. Some rows mark clone size as missing; the rest say once, few, many or name a class of expanded clone.

TRBV5-1	TRBD1	TRBJ2-7	.	TGCGCCAGCAGCCAGGGGACAGGGTCGGGCGAGCAGTACTTC	CASSQGTGSGEQYF
TRBV19	.	TRBJ2-1	.	TGTGCCAGTAAGCCAGGGGTGTCCTACAATGAGCAGTTCTTC	CASKPGVSYNEQFF
TRBV28	TRBD2	TRBJ2-7	.	TGTGCCAGCAGTTTATCGTCCAGGGAGGGGCAGTACTTC	CASSLSSREGQYF
TRBV2	TRBD1	TRBJ2-2	.	TGTGCCAGCAGTCTACAGGGGACCGGGGAGCTGTTTTTT	CASSLQGTGELFF
TRBV6-5	TRBD1	TRBJ2-7	.	TGTGCCAGCAGTTACTCAAGGACAGGGAGCTCCTACGAGCAGTACTTC	CASSYSRTGSSYEQYF
TRBV27	TRBD1	TRBJ1-2	.	TGTGCCAGCAGTTTCTATAGGACAGGGTCGATCTATGGCTACACCTTC	CASSFYRTGSIYGYTF
TRBV2	TRBD1	TRBJ2-5	few	TGTGCCAGCAGTGTTGACAGGGGAGTAGAAGAGACCCAGTACTTC	CASSVDRGVEETQYF
TRBV6-1	.	TRBJ2-3	few	TGTGCCAGCAGTGAAAGTGGCCGGGGTGCGCAGTATTTT	CASSESGRGAQYF
TRBV28	.	TRBJ1-5	.	TGTGCCAGCAGGCGACGGAGATACCTACGAAATCAGCCCCAGCATTTT	CASRRRRYLRNQPQHF
TRBV5-1	.	TRBJ2-1	few	TGCGCCAGCAGCTTGGAGGTAGCTGCTGAGCAGTTCTTC	CASSLEVAAEQFF
TRBV18	.	TRBJ2-2	.	TGTGCCAGCTCACCGGGACTTCACACCGGGGAGCTGTTTTTT	CASSPGLHTGELFF
TRBV28	TRBD1	TRBJ1-1	.	TGTGCCAGCAGGACACAGGGGTTGCCTGAAGCTTTCTTT	CASRTQGLPEAFF
TRBV28	.	TRBJ1-2	.	TGTGCCAGCAGTTTAGTGTCAGAGGATGGCTACACCTTC	CASSLVSEDGYTF
TRBV7-9	TRBD2	TRBJ2-7	.	TGTGCCAGCACCGGACTAGCGGATAAGCAGTACTTC	CASTGLADKQYF
TRBV6-1	.	TRBJ1-2	.	TGTGCCAGCACCCAAACCCAGGCTAACTATGGCTACACCTTC	CASTQTQANYGYTF
TRBV19	TRBD2	TRBJ2-2	.	TGTGCCAGTAGTATAGTTGGGATCGGGGGGGCCGGGGAGCTGTTTTTT	CASSIVGIGGAGELFF
TRBV6-1	.	TRBJ1-1	few	TGTGCCAGCAGTGAAGTGGCTGTCCTGGCCAACACTGAAGCTTTCTTT	CASSEVAVLANTEAFF
TRBV28	.	TRBJ1-2	.	TGTGCCATCTGTCGGACAGTAGGCTACGGCTACACCTTC	CAICRTVGYGYTF
TRBV5-1	.	TRBJ2-7	few	TGCGCCAGCAGCTTGGGTCGGGGGGCAGGTCTAGACGAGCAGTACTTC	CASSLGRGAGLDEQYF
TRBV10-3	TRBD1	TRBJ1-2	.	TGTGCCATCAGTGAGCAGGGGGACGCCTATGGCTACACCTTC	CAISEQGDAYGYTF
TRBV4-2	.	TRBJ2-7	once	TGTGCCAGCAGCCAAGATTGGACCCGAGGGGAGCAGTACTTC	CASSQDWTRGEQYF
TRBV5-6	TRBD1	TRBJ1-1	.	TGTGCCAGCAGCCACCGACAGGGGATGAACACTGAAGCTTTCTTT	CASSHRQGMNTEAFF
TRBV10-1	TRBD2	TRBJ2-1	.	TGCGCCAGCAGCCCTGAACTAGCGGGAGGGAGAGATGAGCAGTTCTTC	CASSPELAGGRDEQFF
TRBV7-2	TRBD1	TRBJ1-5	.	TGTGCCAGCAGCCGACAGGGAGAGCCCCAGCATTTT	CASSRQGEPQHF
TRBV30	.	TRBJ1-5	few	TGTGCCTGGGCTACGAGGGCGGAGCAGCCCCAGCATTTT	CAWATRAEQPQHF
TRBV19	.	TRBJ2-7	.	TGTGCCAGTAGTATTTCCATTGTTCCGAGGGTCTACGAGCAGTACTTC	CASSISIVPRVYEQYF
TRBV5-1	TRBD1	TRBJ1-1	.	TGCGCCAGCAGCGTATGGGGACAGGGGACCACTGAAGCTTTCTTT	CASSVWGQGTTEAFF
TRBV6-1	TRBD1	TRBJ1-4	.	TGTGCCAGCAGTGGCAACGACAGGGCGGCAACTAATGAAAAACTGTTTTTT	CASSGNDRAATNEKLFF
TRBV5-1	TRBD2	TRBJ2-1	.	TGCGCCAGCAGGGAGGGACTAGGGTTTAGTGAGCAGTTCTTC	CASREGLGFSEQFF
TRBV7-9	.	TRBJ1-3	.	TGTGCCAGCAGCCCCTCAGGCTCTGGAAACACCATATATTTT	CASSPSGSGNTIYF
TRBV2	TRBD1	TRBJ2-2	.	TGTGCCAGCAGGCCGGGACAGGAGAACACCGGGGAGCTGTTTTTT	CASRPGQENTGELFF
TRBV18	.	TRBJ1-1	.	TGTGCCAGCTCACCAGGGTCGACAGCTCACACTGAAGCTTTCTTT	CASSPGSTAHTEAFF
TRBV6-5	.	TRBJ1-2	.	TGTGCCAGCAGAACCCCTGGGCCCCCGGGAGGCTACACCTTC	CASRTPGPPGGYTF
TRBV7-8	.	TRBJ1-5	.	TGTGCCAGCAGCCCACGGGGAGGGGGTAACAATCAGCCCCAGCATTTT	CASSPRGGGNNQPQHF
TRBV13	TRBD1	TRBJ2-7	.	TGTGCCAGCAGCTCTACTTCCGGGACAGGAGGCTACGAGCAGTACTTC	CASSSTSGTGGYEQYF
TRBV6-1	TRBD2	TRBJ2-3	.	TGTGCCAGCAGTGAAATCCCTAGCGGACCCACAGATACGCAGTATTTT	CASSEIPSGPTDTQYF
TRBV13	TRBD2	TRBJ2-7	.	TGTGCCAGCAGCCTGACTAGCGGCCGCTCCTACGAGCAGTACTTC	CASSLTSGRSYEQYF
TRBV5-1	.	TRBJ2-1	few	TGCGCCAGCAGCTTTGTGAGGGAAGCCTACAATGAGCAGTTCTTC	CASSFVREAYNEQFF
TRBV2	TRBD2	TRBJ2-3	once	TGTGCCAGCAGTGGGACTAGCGAAAGCACAGATACGCAGTATTTT	CASSGTSESTDTQYF
TRBV18	.	TRBJ1-5	.	TGTGCCAGCTCACCCGCGTCCAACAGATTAACGCATTTT	CASSPASNRLTHF
TRBV7-9	.	TRBJ1-1	.	TGTGCCAGCAGCTTAGAGGGGCAGATTGAAGCTTTCTTT	CASSLEGQIEAFF
TRBV4-2	TRBD2	TRBJ2-1	.	TGTGCCAGCAGCCTAACTACTAGCGGAGGCTACAATGAGCAGTTCTTC	CASSLTTSGGYNEQFF
TRBV5-8	TRBD2	TRBJ2-1	.	TGTGCCAGCAGCCCGGGGACTAGCGGGAGAAATGAGCAGTTCTTC	CASSPGTSGRNEQFF
TRBV19	TRBD2	TRBJ2-1	.	TGTGCCAGTAGTATAGTAGGGCTAGCGGGAGGCGAACTCTACAATGAGCAGTTCTTC	CASSIVGLAGGELYNEQFF
TRBV7-7	.	TRBJ1-4	.	TGTGCTAGCAGCTTAGGGCAGAATGAAAAACTGTTTTTT	CASSLGQNEKLFF
TRBV18	TRBD2	TRBJ2-1	.	TGTGCCAGCTCCGGACTAGCGGAGTACAATGAGCAGTTCTTC	CASSGLAEYNEQFF
TRBV25-1	TRBD2	TRBJ2-2	.	TGTGCCAGCAGCACAGAGGGAGGGTGGAGCACCGGGGAGCTGTTTTTT	CASSTEGGWSTGELFF